The clone carrying this T cell receptor beta chain was counted ten times or more. Its specificity is unknown. TCRdb fed the 5' RACE reads into MiXCR, producing one record per CDR3 protein. This table holds fewer than 250,000 distinct CDR3 sequences, about a sixth found once. The sample originates from a study of T-cell memory formation after mild COVID-19. Notes on the study in general: That cross-reactive memory joined was suggested by some responding clones appearing in pre-infection memory. Clones that contracted from day 15 to 85 were balanced CD4/CD8, while later expanders leaned CD4+. Contracting CD4+ clones sat mainly in CM and EM; CD8+ in EMRA.

CDR3 length: 14 residues. J was trimmed by 2 bases and V by 0 bases; bases with no gene match: 1. The germline gives CDR1 LGHDT, CDR2 YNNKEL (reference sequence). Sequenced material: PBMCs or a T cell subset sorted from them (not recorded which). The clonotype originates from an adult woman who had mild COVID-19 (a few samples of this study predate the infection). Cell type and time point are not known. The chain employs TRBV3-1 and TRBJ2-7; 7 bases agree with TRBD1. CDR3 in amino acids: CASSQEGQAYEQYF. The CDR3 nucleotides read TGTGCCAGCAGCCAAGAAGGACAGGCCTACGAGCAGTACTTC.